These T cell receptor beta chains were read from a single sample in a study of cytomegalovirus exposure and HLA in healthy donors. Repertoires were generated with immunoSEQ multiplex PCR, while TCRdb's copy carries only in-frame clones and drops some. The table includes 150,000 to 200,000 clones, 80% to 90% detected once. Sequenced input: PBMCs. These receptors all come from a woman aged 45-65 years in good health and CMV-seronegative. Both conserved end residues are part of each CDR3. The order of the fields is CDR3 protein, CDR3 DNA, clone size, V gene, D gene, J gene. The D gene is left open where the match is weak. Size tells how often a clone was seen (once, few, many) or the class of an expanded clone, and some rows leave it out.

CDR3 protein: CASSFLGLGTGANVLTF
CDR3 DNA: TGTGCCAGCAGTTTTTTAGGACTAGGGACTGGGGCCAACGTCCTGACTTTC
clone size: -
V gene: TRBV7-8
D gene: TRBD2
J gene: TRBJ2-6

CDR3 protein: CASSLLLAGGPANEQFF
CDR3 DNA: TGTGCCAGCAGTCTACTCCTAGCGGGAGGGCCAGCGAATGAGCAGTTCTTC
clone size: -
V gene: TRBV27
D gene: TRBD2
J gene: TRBJ2-1

CDR3 protein: CASALTGREQFF
CDR3 DNA: TGTGCCAGCGCGCTGACGGGGAGGGAGCAGTTCTTC
clone size: -
V gene: TRBV7-9
D gene: -
J gene: TRBJ2-1

CDR3 protein: CASSLETGRDGYTF
CDR3 DNA: TGTGCCAGCAGCCTTGAAACAGGGCGGGATGGCTACACCTTC
clone size: -
V gene: TRBV7-8
D gene: -
J gene: TRBJ1-2

CDR3 protein: CAWSAGRWGGEKLFF
CDR3 DNA: TGTGCCTGGAGTGCAGGGAGGTGGGGCGGTGAAAAACTGTTTTTT
clone size: once
V gene: TRBV30
D gene: -
J gene: TRBJ1-4

CDR3 protein: CASSASGRPYEQYF
CDR3 DNA: TGCGCCAGCAGTGCTAGCGGGAGGCCCTACGAGCAGTACTTC
clone size: -
V gene: TRBV10-2
D gene: TRBD2
J gene: TRBJ2-7

CDR3 protein: CASSVSSSGGPSTDTQYF
CDR3 DNA: TGTGCCAGCAGCGTAAGTTCTAGCGGGGGCCCGAGCACAGATACGCAGTATTTT
clone size: -
V gene: TRBV4-2
D gene: TRBD2
J gene: TRBJ2-3

CDR3 protein: CASGTLAGATGELFF
CDR3 DNA: TGTGCCAGCGGGACACTAGCGGGAGCGACCGGGGAGCTGTTTTTT
clone size: -
V gene: TRBV9
D gene: TRBD2
J gene: TRBJ2-2

CDR3 protein: CASSPRGGSGNTIYF
CDR3 DNA: TGTGCCAGCAGCCCCCGTGGGGGGTCGGGAAACACCATATATTTT
clone size: medium-sized
V gene: TRBV9
D gene: -
J gene: TRBJ1-3

CDR3 protein: CASSPGTGMGETQYF
CDR3 DNA: TGTGCCAGCAGCCCCGGGACAGGGATGGGAGAGACCCAGTACTTC
clone size: -
V gene: TRBV5-4
D gene: TRBD1
J gene: TRBJ2-5

CDR3 protein: CASSEGGSGENTGELFF
CDR3 DNA: TGTGCCAGCAGTGAAGGAGGAAGCGGGGAGAACACCGGGGAGCTGTTTTTT
clone size: -
V gene: TRBV2
D gene: TRBD2
J gene: TRBJ2-2

CDR3 protein: CASSDRDRQNTEAFF
CDR3 DNA: TGTGCCAGCAGTGACCGGGACAGGCAGAACACTGAAGCTTTCTTT
clone size: few
V gene: TRBV27
D gene: TRBD1
J gene: TRBJ1-1

CDR3 protein: CASSLSGRGSGNTIYF
CDR3 DNA: TGCGCCAGCAGCTTGAGCGGCAGGGGCTCTGGAAACACCATATATTTT
clone size: -
V gene: TRBV5-1
D gene: -
J gene: TRBJ1-3

CDR3 protein: CASSSAREGAKNIQYF
CDR3 DNA: TGTGCCAGCAGTTCTGCCAGGGAGGGAGCCAAAAACATTCAGTACTTC
clone size: -
V gene: TRBV6-6
D gene: TRBD2
J gene: TRBJ2-4

CDR3 protein: CASGDRLNTEAFF
CDR3 DNA: TGTGCCAGCGGCGACAGACTGAACACTGAAGCTTTCTTT
clone size: few
V gene: TRBV6-6
D gene: -
J gene: TRBJ1-1

CDR3 protein: CASSLVSFTEAFF
CDR3 DNA: TGTGCCAGTAGCTTAGTTTCGTTCACTGAAGCTTTCTTT
clone size: -
V gene: TRBV19
D gene: -
J gene: TRBJ1-1

CDR3 protein: CASSMFLGYTF
CDR3 DNA: TGTGCCAGTAGTATGTTCCTTGGCTACACCTTC
clone size: -
V gene: TRBV19
D gene: -
J gene: TRBJ1-2

CDR3 protein: CASSSTSGGIRTTQYF
CDR3 DNA: TGTGCCAGCAGCTCCACTAGCGGGGGGATTCGAACTACGCAGTATTTT
clone size: -
V gene: TRBV7-9
D gene: TRBD2
J gene: TRBJ2-3

CDR3 protein: CASSVSPSGLTGELFF
CDR3 DNA: TGTGCCAGCAGCGTATCCCCCAGCGGGCTCACCGGGGAGCTGTTTTTT
clone size: once
V gene: TRBV9
D gene: -
J gene: TRBJ2-2

CDR3 protein: CASSFILGGTEAFF
CDR3 DNA: TGTGCCAGCAGCTTCATTCTGGGGGGCACTGAAGCTTTCTTT
clone size: -
V gene: TRBV7-9
D gene: -
J gene: TRBJ1-1

CDR3 protein: CASSTGQGESNEKLFF
CDR3 DNA: TGTGCCAGTAGTACCGGACAGGGCGAATCGAATGAAAAACTGTTTTTT
clone size: -
V gene: TRBV19
D gene: TRBD1
J gene: TRBJ1-4

CDR3 protein: CASSDIQETQYF
CDR3 DNA: TGTGCCAGCAGTGACATCCAAGAGACCCAGTACTTC
clone size: -
V gene: TRBV6-1
D gene: -
J gene: TRBJ2-5

CDR3 protein: CASSQIPPTGTWQPQHF
CDR3 DNA: TGTGCCAGCAGTCAAATCCCTCCGACAGGGACGTGGCAGCCCCAGCATTTT
clone size: -
V gene: TRBV27
D gene: TRBD1
J gene: TRBJ1-5

CDR3 protein: CASSEAPGLGYTF
CDR3 DNA: TGTGCCAGCAGTGAAGCGCCCGGTTTGGGCTACACCTTC
clone size: -
V gene: TRBV2
D gene: -
J gene: TRBJ1-2

CDR3 protein: CASTPRGVNEQFF
CDR3 DNA: TGTGCCAGCACCCCCAGGGGCGTCAATGAGCAGTTCTTC
clone size: -
V gene: TRBV6-5
D gene: -
J gene: TRBJ2-1

CDR3 protein: CASSPERWDRADNEQFF
CDR3 DNA: TGTGCCAGCAGCCCAGAGAGATGGGACAGGGCTGACAATGAGCAGTTCTTC
clone size: -
V gene: TRBV7-9
D gene: TRBD1
J gene: TRBJ2-1

CDR3 protein: CSVGAGTGIYGYTF
CDR3 DNA: TGCAGCGTTGGAGCCGGGACAGGAATCTATGGCTACACCTTC
clone size: -
V gene: TRBV29-1
D gene: TRBD1
J gene: TRBJ1-2

CDR3 protein: CASRLPVDWDRAYEQYF
CDR3 DNA: TGTGCCAGCAGGTTGCCAGTGGATTGGGACAGGGCATACGAGCAGTACTTC
clone size: -
V gene: TRBV21-1
D gene: -
J gene: TRBJ2-7

CDR3 protein: CASSSSGSYGYTF
CDR3 DNA: TGTGCCAGCAGCTCCTCAGGGTCTTATGGCTACACCTTC
clone size: -
V gene: TRBV7-2
D gene: -
J gene: TRBJ1-2

CDR3 protein: CASSLDGGTVQETQYF
CDR3 DNA: TGTGCCAGCAGCCTCGACGGGGGTACGGTACAAGAGACCCAGTACTTC
clone size: -
V gene: TRBV7-9
D gene: -
J gene: TRBJ2-5

CDR3 protein: CAWSVISSGSPNEQFF
CDR3 DNA: TGTGCCTGGAGTGTAATATCTAGCGGGAGCCCCAATGAGCAGTTCTTC
clone size: -
V gene: TRBV30
D gene: TRBD2
J gene: TRBJ2-1

CDR3 protein: CASSQGSSYNEQFF
CDR3 DNA: TGTGCCAGCAGCCAAGGTAGCTCCTACAATGAGCAGTTCTTC
clone size: -
V gene: TRBV14
D gene: -
J gene: TRBJ2-1

CDR3 protein: CASSRELIYEQYF
CDR3 DNA: TGTGCCAGCAGCCGGGAACTTATCTACGAGCAGTACTTC
clone size: -
V gene: TRBV5-4
D gene: -
J gene: TRBJ2-7

CDR3 protein: CASSEGGDTDTQYF
CDR3 DNA: TGTGCCAGCAGTGAGGGGGGGGACACAGATACGCAGTATTTT
clone size: once
V gene: TRBV9
D gene: -
J gene: TRBJ2-3

CDR3 protein: CASSIYRGTYEQYF
CDR3 DNA: TGTGCCAGTAGTATTTACAGGGGAACCTACGAGCAGTACTTC
clone size: -
V gene: TRBV19
D gene: TRBD1
J gene: TRBJ2-7

CDR3 protein: CASSLGTGASNGKLFF
CDR3 DNA: TGCGCCAGCAGCTTAGGGACAGGCGCCTCAAACGGAAAACTGTTTTTT
clone size: -
V gene: TRBV5-1
D gene: TRBD1
J gene: TRBJ1-4

CDR3 protein: CASSLDVNPRGYTF
CDR3 DNA: TGTGCCAGCAGCTTAGACGTCAACCCGCGGGGCTACACCTTC
clone size: -
V gene: TRBV7-2
D gene: -
J gene: TRBJ1-2

CDR3 protein: CASSVGDTSGNTIYF
CDR3 DNA: TGTGCCAGCAGCGTAGGGGACACCTCTGGAAACACCATATATTTT
clone size: -
V gene: TRBV9
D gene: -
J gene: TRBJ1-3

CDR3 protein: CASSRDRRSPLHF
CDR3 DNA: TGTGCCAGCAGCCGGGACAGAAGATCACCCCTCCACTTT
clone size: -
V gene: TRBV14
D gene: TRBD1
J gene: TRBJ1-6

CDR3 protein: CASSPGTLNSPLHF
CDR3 DNA: TGTGCCAGCAGCCCCGGGACACTCAATTCACCCCTCCACTTT
clone size: -
V gene: TRBV7-3
D gene: -
J gene: TRBJ1-6

CDR3 protein: CASSRTRGGNSPLHF
CDR3 DNA: TGTGCCAGCAGCCGGACAAGGGGCGGTAATTCACCCCTCCACTTT
clone size: -
V gene: TRBV5-4
D gene: -
J gene: TRBJ1-6

CDR3 protein: CASSFGTSGTNEQFF
CDR3 DNA: TGTGCCAGCAGCTTCGGGACTAGCGGAACCAATGAGCAGTTCTTC
clone size: -
V gene: TRBV13
D gene: TRBD2
J gene: TRBJ2-1

CDR3 protein: CSVEKTGDWYNEQFF
CDR3 DNA: TGCAGCGTTGAAAAAACGGGAGATTGGTACAATGAGCAGTTCTTC
clone size: -
V gene: TRBV29-1
D gene: -
J gene: TRBJ2-1

CDR3 protein: CAISESLGRAEQFF
CDR3 DNA: TGTGCCATCAGTGAGTCGCTCGGGAGGGCTGAGCAGTTCTTC
clone size: once
V gene: TRBV10-3
D gene: TRBD2
J gene: TRBJ2-1

CDR3 protein: CASSRTGGEKLFF
CDR3 DNA: TGTGCCAGCAGCCGGACAGGGGGCGAAAAACTGTTTTTT
clone size: -
V gene: TRBV11-2
D gene: TRBD1
J gene: TRBJ1-4

CDR3 protein: CASSYLGSYGYTF
CDR3 DNA: TGTGCCAGCAGTTATTTGGGCAGCTATGGCTACACCTTC
clone size: -
V gene: TRBV6-5
D gene: -
J gene: TRBJ1-2

CDR3 protein: CASSEQGLTEAFF
CDR3 DNA: TGTGCCAGCAGTGAGCAGGGGCTCACTGAAGCTTTCTTT
clone size: -
V gene: TRBV2
D gene: -
J gene: TRBJ1-1

CDR3 protein: CASSPRAQAYNTEAFF
CDR3 DNA: TGTGCCAGCAGTCCCCGAGCCCAGGCTTACAACACTGAAGCTTTCTTT
clone size: -
V gene: TRBV28
D gene: -
J gene: TRBJ1-1

CDR3 protein: CASSQGGRTYNEQFF
CDR3 DNA: TGTGCCAGCAGCCAGGGCGGGAGGACGTACAATGAGCAGTTCTTC
clone size: -
V gene: TRBV6-6
D gene: TRBD2
J gene: TRBJ2-1

CDR3 protein: CASSLSSSVVLQFF
CDR3 DNA: TGTGCCAGCAGTTTATCATCCAGCGTGGTGCTTCAGTTCTTC
clone size: -
V gene: TRBV27
D gene: -
J gene: TRBJ2-1